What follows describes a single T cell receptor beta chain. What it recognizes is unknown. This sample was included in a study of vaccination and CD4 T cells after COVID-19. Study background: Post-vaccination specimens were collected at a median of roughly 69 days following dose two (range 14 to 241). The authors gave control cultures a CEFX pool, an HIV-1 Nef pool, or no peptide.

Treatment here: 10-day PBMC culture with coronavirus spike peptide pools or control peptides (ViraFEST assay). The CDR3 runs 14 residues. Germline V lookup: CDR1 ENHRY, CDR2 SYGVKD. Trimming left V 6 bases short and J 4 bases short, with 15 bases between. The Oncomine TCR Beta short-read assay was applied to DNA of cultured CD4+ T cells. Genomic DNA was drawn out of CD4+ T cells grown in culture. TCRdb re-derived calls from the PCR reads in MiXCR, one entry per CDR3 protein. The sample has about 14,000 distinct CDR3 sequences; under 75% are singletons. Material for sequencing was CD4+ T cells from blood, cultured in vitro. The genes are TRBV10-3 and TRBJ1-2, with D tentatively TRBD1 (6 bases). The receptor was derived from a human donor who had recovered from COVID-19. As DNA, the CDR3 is TGTGCCATCAGCCCCGGACAGAGGATCTATGGCTACACCTTC. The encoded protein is CAISPGQRIYGYTF.